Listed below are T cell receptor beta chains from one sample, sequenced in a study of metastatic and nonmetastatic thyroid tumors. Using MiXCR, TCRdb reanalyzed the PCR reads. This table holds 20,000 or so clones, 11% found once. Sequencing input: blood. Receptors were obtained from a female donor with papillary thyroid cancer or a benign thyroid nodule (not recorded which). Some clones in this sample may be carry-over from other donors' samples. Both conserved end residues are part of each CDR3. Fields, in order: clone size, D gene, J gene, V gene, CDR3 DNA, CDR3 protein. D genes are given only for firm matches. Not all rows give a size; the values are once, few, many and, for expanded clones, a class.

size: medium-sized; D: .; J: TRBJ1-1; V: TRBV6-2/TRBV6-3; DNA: TGTGCCAGCAGTCCTGGACATCTAATAAGCACTGAAGCTTTCTTT; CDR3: CASSPGHLISTEAFF
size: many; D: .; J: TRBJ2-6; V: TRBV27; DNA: TGTGCCAGCAGTTTTTGGGACGCTGGGGCCAACGTCCTGACTTTC; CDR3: CASSFWDAGANVLTF
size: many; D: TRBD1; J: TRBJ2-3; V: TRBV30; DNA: TGTGCCTGGAGTTCTTCGGGACAGCCAGATACGCAGTATTTT; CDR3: CAWSSSGQPDTQYF
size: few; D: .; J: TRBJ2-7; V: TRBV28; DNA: TGTGCCAGCAGTCACAAACGGGGGTACTCCTACGAGCAGTACTTC; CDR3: CASSHKRGYSYEQYF
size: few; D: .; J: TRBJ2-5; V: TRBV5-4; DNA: TGTGCCAGCAGCTCGAAGCAGGGGTACCAAGAGACCCAGTACTTC; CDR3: CASSSKQGYQETQYF
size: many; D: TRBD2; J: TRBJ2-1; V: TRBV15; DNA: TGTGCCACCAGCAGAGCCCCGGGAGGGAAGGGTGAGCAGTTCTTC; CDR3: CATSRAPGGKGEQFF
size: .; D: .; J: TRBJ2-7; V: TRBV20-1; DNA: TGCAGTGCTGATACAGGAAATGAGCAGTACTTC; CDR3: CSADTGNEQYF
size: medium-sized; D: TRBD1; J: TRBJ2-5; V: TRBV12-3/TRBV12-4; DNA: TGTGCCAGCAGCCTCGGACAGGCTGAAGAGACCCAGTACTTC; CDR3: CASSLGQAEETQYF
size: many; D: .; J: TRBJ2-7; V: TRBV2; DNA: TGTGCCAGCAGTGACACGACAACCTACGAGCAGTACTTC; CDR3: CASSDTTTYEQYF
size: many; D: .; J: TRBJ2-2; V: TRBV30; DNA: TGTGCCTGGAGTGTCCCTTACACCGGGGAGCTGTTTTTT; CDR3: CAWSVPYTGELFF
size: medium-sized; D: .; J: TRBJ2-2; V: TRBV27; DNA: TGTGCCAGCAGGCCTACTAGGGCCGGGGAGCTGTTTTTT; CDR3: CASRPTRAGELFF
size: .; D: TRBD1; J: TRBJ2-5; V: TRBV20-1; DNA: TGCAGTGGGTCCAGCCGGGACAGCCAAGAGACCCAGTACTTC; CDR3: CSGSSRDSQETQYF
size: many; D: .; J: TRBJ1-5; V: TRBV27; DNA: TGTGCCAGCAGTGCTGTGAAGGGGCAGCCCCAGCATTTT; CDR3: CASSAVKGQPQHF
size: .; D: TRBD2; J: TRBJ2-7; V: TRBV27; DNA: TGTGCCTGCAGTTCTTTAGCGGGAGGGCACGAGCTGTACTTC; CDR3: CACSSLAGGHELYF
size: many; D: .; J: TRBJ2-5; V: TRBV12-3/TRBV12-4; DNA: TGTGCCAGCAGTTTAGGGCGGATACAAGAGACCCAGTACTTC; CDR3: CASSLGRIQETQYF
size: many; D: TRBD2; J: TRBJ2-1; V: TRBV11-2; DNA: TGTGCCAGCAGCCTCGCGGGACTAGTCAATGAGCAGTTCTTC; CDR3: CASSLAGLVNEQFF
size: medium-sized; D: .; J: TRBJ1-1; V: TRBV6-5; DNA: TGTGCCAGCAGTTACTCGAGAGGGGGGCGGACTGAAGCTTTCTTT; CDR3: CASSYSRGGRTEAFF
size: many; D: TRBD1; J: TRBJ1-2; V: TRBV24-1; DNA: TGTGCCACCAGTGAACCCGGGACAGCGTACTATGGCTACACCTTC; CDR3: CATSEPGTAYYGYTF